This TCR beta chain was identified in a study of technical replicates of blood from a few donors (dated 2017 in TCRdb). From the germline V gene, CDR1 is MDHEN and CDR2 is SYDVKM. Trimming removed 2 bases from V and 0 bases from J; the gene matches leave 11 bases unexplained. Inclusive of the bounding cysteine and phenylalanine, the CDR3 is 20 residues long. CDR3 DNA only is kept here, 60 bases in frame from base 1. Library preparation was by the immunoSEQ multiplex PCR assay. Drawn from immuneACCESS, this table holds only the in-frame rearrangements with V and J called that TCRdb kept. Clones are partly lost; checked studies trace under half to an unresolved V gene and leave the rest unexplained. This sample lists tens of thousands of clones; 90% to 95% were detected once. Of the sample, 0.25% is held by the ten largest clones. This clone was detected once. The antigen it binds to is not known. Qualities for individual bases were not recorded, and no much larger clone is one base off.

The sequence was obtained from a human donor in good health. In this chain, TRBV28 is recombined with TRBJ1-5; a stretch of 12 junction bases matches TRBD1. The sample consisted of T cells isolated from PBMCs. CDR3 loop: CASSLHLGTGGLYSNQPQHF. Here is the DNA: TGTGCCAGCAGTTTACACCTCGGGACAGGGGGCTTGTATAGCAATCAGCCCCAGCATTTT.